The 28 T cell receptor beta chains listed next were all sequenced from one sample in a study of regulatory T cells in long-lasting Graves disease. Noted time point: persistent/refractory GD, antithyroid drugs over 5 years with positive TRAb. PBMC RNA was the source of the TCR library. The authors built TCR beta libraries using iRepertoire HTBI primers and Arm-PCR of CDR3 regions. TCRdb processed the multiplex PCR reads anew with MiXCR; each CDR3 protein has one entry. The sample holds 600,000 to 850,000 distinct CDR3 sequences, around 30% seen once. The material sequenced was peripheral blood mononuclear cells (PBMCs), taken when the disease was refractory, from a patient treated with antithyroid drugs. These receptors originate from a female donor with Graves disease.

This rearrangement joins TRBV7-9 to TRBJ2-7; D not resolved. The CDR3 length is 15 residues. V gave up 6 bases and J gave up 0 bases, with 15 bases separating them. Germline V lookup: CDR1 SEHNR, CDR2 FQNEAQ (reference sequence). The CDR3 region is CASSIEQASSYEQYF. The CDR3 DNA follows: TGTGCCAGCAGTATAGAGCAGGCCAGCTCCTACGAGCAGTACTTC.

This chain links TRBV5-1 with TRBJ2-7, with D perhaps matching TRBD2 (5 bases). Germline V CDR1 and CDR2: SGHRS, YFSETQ. The CDR3 consists of 14 residues. Trimming removed 0 bases from V and 2 bases from J, with 9 bases in between. The CDR3 sequence: CASSLDPGTYEQYF. Here the CDR3 DNA reads TGCGCCAGCAGCTTGGACCCGGGGACCTACGAGCAGTACTTC.

This clonotype showed up many times. The chain is built from TRBV15 and TRBJ1-5, with unresolved D. CDR1 LNHNV and CDR2 YYDKDF come from the germline V gene (reference sequence). The CDR3 contains 14 residues. The V end lost 2 bases, the J end lost 0 bases, and 5 bases lay between the germline ends. CDR3: CATSRPDSNQPQHF. The CDR3 nucleotides are TGTGCCACCAGCAGACCAGATAGCAATCAGCCCCAGCATTTT.

The J gene is TRBJ1-2, the V gene TRBV30; D remains unclear. The ends were cut back, 6 bases at V and 4 bases at J, with 24 bases in the middle. The CDR3 is 16 amino acids. Germline-derived CDR1 and CDR2 are GTSNPN and SVGIG (reference sequence). CDR3 amino acids: CACPSRGSRLSYGYTF. The CDR3 DNA follows: TGTGCCTGTCCATCCCGTGGCAGCCGACTTTCCTATGGCTACACCTTC.

This clonotype was detected ten times or more. The CDR3 protein is CASSLAVAGTYGYTF. The CDR3 bases are TGTGCCAGCAGCTTGGCCGTTGCAGGGACCTATGGCTACACCTTC. The rearrangement joins TRBV5-8 to TRBJ1-2, with a possible D match to TRBD1 (5 bases). This CDR3 is 15 amino acids long. V lost 0 bases and J 4 bases, leaving 13 bases between the germline ends. The V gene's germline CDR1 is SGHTS and CDR2 YDEGEE.

This sequence joins TRBV27 and TRBJ2-2, with 7 bases lining up with TRBD2. This CDR3 is 15 amino acids long. CDR1 and CDR2 (germline): MNHEY, SMNVEV (reference sequence). V gave up 7 bases and J gave up 3 bases; unmatched junction bases: 8. CDR3 bases: TGTGCCAGCATGACCGCTAGCGGTTACACCGGGGAGCTGTTTTTT. Translating it yields CASMTASGYTGELFF.

This clonotype was recorded a few times. The chain recombines TRBV11-2 with TRBJ2-7; 12 bases align to TRBD2. Trimming took 3 bases from V and 2 from J; bases not matched to a gene: 8. CDR3 size: 17 residues. From germline, CDR1 is SGHAT and CDR2 FQNNGV. CDR3 DNA: TGTGCCAGCAGCTTTTCCCAGACTAGCGGGAGACCCTACGAGCAGTACTTC. This encodes CASSFSQTSGRPYEQYF.

This clonotype came up a few times. CDR3 nucleotide sequence: TGCAGCGTTGCGCCCCAGGGAAACAATCAGCCCCAGCATTTT. This encodes CSVAPQGNNQPQHF. This chain uses TRBV29-1 with TRBJ1-5; weak D call: TRBD1 (5 bases). Trimming stripped 4 bases from V and 3 bases from J, with 13 bases between. Germline CDR1 reads SQVTM; CDR2 reads ANQGSEA. The CDR3 spans 14 residues.

This clonotype was picked up many times. The chain carries TRBV10-3 and TRBJ2-7; 9 bases line up with TRBD2. V shed 6 bases, J shed 2 bases, and the junction held 8 bases outside the gene matches. The CDR3 loop spans 15 amino acids. CDR1 ENHRY and CDR2 SYGVKD come from the germline V gene. CDR3 sequence: CAISSPSGKTYEQYF. The CDR3 nucleotides are TGTGCCATCAGCTCACCTAGCGGGAAGACCTACGAGCAGTACTTC.

This clonotype occurred many times. The genes are TRBV5-1 and TRBJ1-6; D possibly corresponds to TRBD1 (5 bases). The ends were cut back, 4 bases at V and 8 bases at J, with 16 bases in the middle. Looked up from germline, CDR1 is SGHRS and CDR2 is YFSETQ. The CDR3 loop spans 15 amino acids. CDR3 nucleotides: TGCGCCAGCAGCATGGACACCGGGCGGCATTCACCCCTCCACTTT. This sequence encodes CASSMDTGRHSPLHF.

V usage is TRBV20-1 and J usage is TRBJ2-7; weak D call: TRBD1 (5 bases). Trimming pared 6 bases from V and 7 bases from J, leaving 25 bases between. CDR3 length: 15 residues. Germline-derived CDR1 and CDR2 are DFQATT and SNEGSKA (reference sequence). The CDR3 spells CSANPDSPMKGEQYF. The CDR3 coding sequence is TGCAGTGCCAACCCCGACAGTCCTATGAAGGGGGAGCAGTACTTC.

A note on this clonotype: One end of the junction fails to match germline, which may point to a read error. The rearrangement links TRBV5-1 to TRBJ1-3; D remains unclear. This CDR3 has 15 amino acids. Germline CDR1 is SGHRS and CDR2 is YFSETQ. CDR3 in amino acids: CASRIDSGSGSTIYF. The CDR3 nucleotides are TGCGCCAGCAGAATCGACTCGGGATCCGGAAGCACCATATATTTT.

Worth noting for this clonotype: Just one base apart from a much larger clone, this may be a read error. The rearrangement links TRBV6-1 to TRBJ1-2; D not certain. Germline CDR1 MNHNS, CDR2 SASEGT. The CDR3 is 13 residues long. CDR3 nucleotides: TGTGCCAGCAGTGAAGGAGGGATCTATGGCGACACCTTC. Translation: CASSEGGIYGDTF.

The chain is built from TRBV5-4 and TRBJ2-7; 7 bases agree with TRBD2. The junction had 9 bases not matched to a gene; V was cut back by 5 bases and J by 4 bases. Germline CDR1 reads SGHNT; CDR2 reads YYREEE (reference sequence). The CDR3 covers 14 residues. In DNA form, the CDR3 reads TGTGCCAGCAGACGTTCTAGCGGAGGTTACGAGCAGTACTTC. Translated: CASRRSSGGYEQYF.

CDR3 amino acids: CATTDRVSGYTF. CDR3 DNA sequence: TGTGCCACTACGGACAGGGTCTCTGGCTACACCTTC. The chain couples TRBV19 to TRBJ1-2; TRBD1 matches 8 bases. With 10 bases clipped from V and 7 bases from J, the junction kept 8 bases outside the gene matches. The CDR3 has 12 residues. In germline, CDR1 is LNHDA, CDR2 SQIVND (reference sequence).

The table lists this clonotype with many counts. The chain carries TRBV15 and TRBJ1-5; no clear D gene. The CDR3 is 15 residues long. Trimming removed 0 bases from V and 6 bases from J, with 12 bases in between. Germline CDR1 LNHNV, CDR2 YYDKDF (reference sequence). CDR3 in DNA: TGTGCCACCAGCAGAGACCCAGGTATTGGTCAGCCCCAGCATTTT. Encoded protein: CATSRDPGIGQPQHF. Variable domain in full (rest from reference TRBV15 and TRBJ1-5): DAMVIQNPRYQVTQFGKPVTLSCSQTLNHNVMYWYQQKSSQAPKLLFHYYDKDFNNEADTPDNFQSRRPNTSFCFLDIRSPGLGDTAMYLCATSRDPGIGQPQHFGDGTRLSIL.

This clonotype was counted at least ten times. The chain joins TRBV28 to TRBJ1-1, with 9 bases lining up with TRBD1. Looked up from germline, CDR1 is MDHEN and CDR2 is SYDVKM. The CDR3 contains 12 residues. J was trimmed by 8 bases and V by 6 bases; bases with no gene match: 4. The CDR3 DNA is TGTGCCAGCAGACCGACAGGGGGAGAAGCTTTCTTT. Amino acids: CASRPTGGEAFF.

The V call is TRBV6-1, the J call TRBJ1-4; TRBD1 agrees at 9 bases. This CDR3 contains 16 residues. Germline CDR1 and CDR2: MNHNS and SASEGT. The V gene end was trimmed by 8 bases and the J gene end by 3 bases; junction bases not matched to a gene: 10. CDR3 sequence: CASHRDRAYANEKLFF. In DNA, the CDR3 is TGTGCCAGCCACCGGGACAGGGCATACGCTAATGAAAAACTGTTTTTT.

This clonotype was counted only a few times. V usage is TRBV11-1 and J usage is TRBJ2-7, with 8 nucleotides matching TRBD1. There are 15 residues in the CDR3. In germline, CDR1 is SGHAT, CDR2 FQDESV (reference sequence). V lost 7 bases and J lost 5; bases outside the gene matches: 13. The CDR3, as DNA: TGTGCCAGCACCCCCTACCAAGGACAGGGCAACGAGCAGTACTTC. It is translated as CASTPYQGQGNEQYF.

This clonotype was seen only a few times. J is TRBJ2-7 and V is TRBV6-1; 7 positions match TRBD1. CDR1 MNHNS and CDR2 SASEGT come from the germline V gene. V shed 6 bases, J shed 0 bases, and the junction held 8 bases outside the gene matches. The CDR3 covers 15 residues. This CDR3 reads CASRELGQSSYEQYF. The CDR3 nucleotides are TGTGCCAGCAGGGAACTGGGACAGAGCTCCTACGAGCAGTACTTC.

This clonotype has just a few counts. The V gene is TRBV29-1, the J gene TRBJ1-2; 9 bases are a match to TRBD1. This CDR3 has 12 amino acids. Germline CDR1 SQVTM, CDR2 ANQGSEA. The ends lost 7 bases at V and 4 bases at J; junction bases unmatched: 4. CDR3 DNA sequence: TGCAGCGGCGAGACAGGGGGCTATGGCTACACCTTC. Amino acids: CSGETGGYGYTF.

In the case of this clonotype: The germline gene is not matched at one end of the junction; a read error may be the cause. V usage is TRBV11-2 and J usage is TRBJ2-7, with unresolved D. This CDR3 contains 12 residues. Looked up from germline, CDR1 is SGHAT and CDR2 is FQNNGV. The CDR3 nucleotides read TGTGCCAGCGGCTTAGTATCCTACGAGCAGTACTTC. It yields the protein CASGLVSYEQYF.

The chain has TRBV2 and TRBJ2-3; possibly TRBD1 for D (5 bases). Trimming took off 6 bases at V and 0 bases at J, with 16 bases between the two ends. The germline V gene has CDR1 SNHLY and CDR2 FYNNEI. The CDR3 is 16 residues long. The chain's CDR3 is CASSPGLTASTDTQYF. CDR3 bases: TGTGCCAGCAGCCCAGGGCTGACAGCTAGCACAGATACGCAGTATTTT.

This clonotype turned up a few times. The chain joins TRBV6-5 to TRBJ1-5; 11 bases match TRBD1. With 2 bases clipped from V and 2 bases from J, the junction kept 14 bases outside the gene matches. CDR1 and CDR2 from the germline V gene are MNHEY and SVGAGI. This CDR3 is built from 20 residues. This CDR3 is CASSYRTGTGGPAGNQPQHF. For the CDR3, the DNA is TGTGCCAGCAGTTACCGTACCGGGACAGGGGGGCCCGCGGGCAATCAGCCCCAGCATTTT.

The chain couples TRBV15 to TRBJ1-3; D is undetermined. The V and J ends lost 0 bases and 1 base respectively, with 7 bases between them. Per the germline V gene, CDR1 is LNHNV and CDR2 is YYDKDF (reference sequence). The length of the CDR3 is 15 residues. The CDR3 sequence: CATSRDLGSGNTIYF. In DNA form, the CDR3 reads TGTGCCACCAGCAGAGATTTGGGGTCTGGAAACACCATATATTTT.

This clonotype was recorded many times. The chain uses TRBV6-1 and TRBJ1-1, with 8 bases fitting TRBD1. Germline lookup yields CDR1 MNHNS and CDR2 SASEGT. Trimming removed 6 bases from V and 5 bases from J; junction bases left unmatched: 5. CDR3 size: 13 residues. In DNA form, the CDR3 reads TGTGCCAGCAGCAGACAGGGGAGGACTGAAGCTTTCTTT. Its translation is CASSRQGRTEAFF.

This clonotype came up many times. This rearrangement joins TRBV12-3 or TRBV12-4 to TRBJ2-5; 16 bases line up with TRBD2. Unmatched junction bases numbered 11, after V lost 5 bases and J lost 5 bases. The CDR3 sequence is 18 residues long. DNA for the CDR3: TGTGCCAGCAGTCCAGGGACTAGCGGGAGGGCCCGGGTTGAGACCCAGTACTTC. Its protein product is CASSPGTSGRARVETQYF.

The chain has TRBV4-1 and TRBJ1-4; 7 bases map to TRBD1. The germline V gene has CDR1 MGHRA and CDR2 YSYEKL. This CDR3 has 15 amino acids. The junction had 8 bases not matched to a gene; V was cut back by 2 bases and J by 8 bases. The CDR3 DNA is TGCGCCAGCAGCCAACAACAGGGGTTTAGCGAAAAACTGTTTTTT. Protein product: CASSQQQGFSEKLFF.